Listed below are T cell receptor beta chains from one sample, sequenced in a study of control samples from healthy donors and cancer patients. Profiling relied on immunoSEQ multiplex PCR, and the TCRdb table lists in-frame clones only, not all of them. The repertoire consists of 110,000 to 150,000 clones, with roughly nine tenths occurring once and the leading ten covering 8.5% to 9.5%. The sequencing sample was made of blood. The receptor source for this set is a woman under 40 in good health. Each CDR3 is given with its conserved first and last residue. Fields, in order: CDR3 protein, CDR3 DNA, V gene, clone size, D gene, J gene. The D gene is left open where the match is weak. Clone size is stated in some rows and not others, as once, few, many or a class when expanded.

CDR3 protein: CASRGQDTDTQYF; CDR3 DNA: TGTGCCAGCAGGGGACAAGACACAGATACGCAGTATTTT; V gene: TRBV2; clone size: .; D gene: .; J gene: TRBJ2-3
CDR3 protein: CAWNLKATYEQYF; CDR3 DNA: TGTGCCTGGAATCTGAAGGCTACCTACGAGCAGTACTTC; V gene: TRBV30; clone size: .; D gene: .; J gene: TRBJ2-7
CDR3 protein: CASRPEGDLSNYGYTF; CDR3 DNA: TGTGCCAGCAGGCCGGAGGGGGACCTATCTAACTATGGCTACACCTTC; V gene: TRBV4-2; clone size: .; D gene: .; J gene: TRBJ1-2
CDR3 protein: CASSLSSGSDEQYF; CDR3 DNA: TGTGCCAGCAGCTTGTCTAGCGGGAGTGACGAGCAGTACTTC; V gene: TRBV5-5; clone size: .; D gene: TRBD2; J gene: TRBJ2-7
CDR3 protein: CASSLDSGGSRAEAFF; CDR3 DNA: TGTGCCAGCAGCTTGGACTCTGGGGGGTCAAGAGCTGAAGCTTTCTTT; V gene: TRBV5-8; clone size: once; D gene: .; J gene: TRBJ1-1
CDR3 protein: CASSLAGLAGEAGELFF; CDR3 DNA: TGTGCCAGCAGCTTGGCTGGGCTAGCGGGAGAGGCCGGGGAGCTGTTTTTT; V gene: TRBV5-6; clone size: .; D gene: TRBD2; J gene: TRBJ2-2
CDR3 protein: CASSLPGQWADTQYF; CDR3 DNA: TGTGCCAGCAGTTTACCGGGACAGTGGGCAGATACGCAGTATTTT; V gene: TRBV28; clone size: .; D gene: TRBD1; J gene: TRBJ2-3
CDR3 protein: CASSEEATRLLTQYF; CDR3 DNA: TGTGCCAGCAGTGAAGAGGCGACTAGGCTTTTGACCCAGTACTTC; V gene: TRBV2; clone size: .; D gene: .; J gene: TRBJ2-5
CDR3 protein: CASSGYDSSSYNEQFF; CDR3 DNA: TGTGCCAGCAGTGGATACGACAGTAGCTCCTACAATGAGCAGTTCTTC; V gene: TRBV2; clone size: .; D gene: .; J gene: TRBJ2-1
CDR3 protein: CASSMDRAGGTYNEQFF; CDR3 DNA: TGTGCCAGTAGTATGGACCGAGCGGGAGGAACCTACAATGAGCAGTTCTTC; V gene: TRBV19; clone size: .; D gene: TRBD2; J gene: TRBJ2-1
CDR3 protein: CASSQDPSQLTGELFF; CDR3 DNA: TGTGCCAGCAGCCAAGACCCCAGCCAGCTCACCGGGGAGCTGTTTTTT; V gene: TRBV3-1/TRBV3-2; clone size: .; D gene: .; J gene: TRBJ2-2